This T cell receptor beta chain came from a study of shared clonotypes between healthy human individuals. Broader study findings: All-four-donor shared clonotypes had higher generation probabilities than non-shared clonotypes did. Represented diversity (both genetic and exposure-history) was limited by the small number of donors.

Researchers divided each subset's genomic DNA evenly across several immunoSEQ plates. TCRdb's copy holds only in-frame clones and misses some; the assay was immunoSEQ multiplex PCR. Of roughly 2.2 million clones listed, about 92% are singletons. J gave up 3 bases and V 2 bases, and 7 bases lay outside the gene matches. The germline CDR1 and CDR2 sequences are LNHDA and SQIVND (reference sequence). The CDR3 is 16 amino acids. A note on this clone: Its target is not known.

Donors were healthy HIV-negative adults without recently reported acute infections or vaccinations. This TCR was recovered from a man between 18 and 35 years old in good health. Some clones in this sample may be carry-over from other donors' samples. The sequenced sample consisted of naive CD4+ T cells from PBMCs. As to subset: CD45RA+ positively selected. V gene TRBV19 combines with J gene TRBJ2-1, with TRBD2 matching over 7 bases. This CDR3 is CASSIRRLAVYNEQFF. Here the CDR3 DNA reads TGTGCCAGTAGTATACGGCGTCTAGCGGTCTACAATGAGCAGTTCTTC.